These 20 T cell receptor beta chains share one sample of origin, sequenced in a study of control samples from healthy donors and cancer patients. Method: immunoSEQ multiplex PCR; TCRdb's copy keeps in-frame clones and lacks some. The sample consists of about 130,000 clones, under 95% of them appearing once. Source material: PBMCs. The source is a man aged 50 to 60 with head and neck cancer.

The chain uses TRBV5-5 and TRBJ2-3; no firm D call. This CDR3 region has 14 residues. With 3 bases removed from V and 0 bases from J, the gap between germline ends came to 8 bases. Germline V gene lookup returns CDR1 SGHKS and CDR2 YYEKEE (reference sequence). The CDR3 sequence is CASSSQGSTDTQYF. The CDR3 bases are TGTGCCAGCAGCTCCCAAGGAAGCACAGATACGCAGTATTTT.

The CDR3 DNA reads as TGTGCCAGCAGCTTAAGCCGACTAGCGGGCACAGATACGCAGTATTTT. This sequence encodes CASSLSRLAGTDTQYF. The V and J genes are TRBV7-3 and TRBJ2-3; 9 bases map to TRBD2. The V gene's germline CDR1 is SGHTA and CDR2 FQGTGA. Trimming took 1 base from V and 1 from J; bases not matched to a gene: 3. The CDR3 length is 16 residues. Supplemented by reference TRBV7-3 and TRBJ2-3, the full variable domain reads GAGVSQTPSNKVTEKGKYVELRCDPISGHTALYWYRQSLGQGPEFLIYFQGTGAADDSGLPNDRFFAVRPEGSVSTLKIQRTERGDSAVYLCASSLSRLAGTDTQYFGPGTRLTVL.

V is TRBV6-2 or TRBV6-3 and J is TRBJ1-6, with a possible D match to TRBD1 (6 bases). Per the germline V gene, CDR1 is MNHEY and CDR2 is SVGEGT. This CDR3 has 14 amino acids. V was cut by 2 bases and J by 7 bases, with 9 bases left in between. CDR3 region: CASSYGTKNSPLHF. CDR3 in DNA: TGTGCCAGCAGTTACGGGACAAAGAATTCACCCCTCCACTTT.

The DNA of the CDR3 is TGTGCCAGCAGCCGTCGGGCGGGGGGCCCCAGGGAGACCCAGTACTTC. Amino acid sequence: CASSRRAGGPRETQYF. The chain carries TRBV7-2 and TRBJ2-5, with TRBD2 matching 8 bases. The length of the CDR3 is 16 residues. Germline V gives CDR1 SGHTA, CDR2 FQGNSA. The J segment lost 5 bases and the V segment lost 5 bases, leaving 13 bases of the junction unmatched. Drawing the rest from reference TRBV7-2 and TRBJ2-5, the complete variable domain is GAGVSQSPSNKVTEKGKDVELRCDPISGHTALYWYRQSLGQGLEFLIYFQGNSAPDKSGLPSDRFSAERTGGSVSTLTIQRTQQEDSAVYLCASSRRAGGPRETQYFGPGTRLLVL.

Concerning this clone: The germline gene is not matched at one end of the junction; a read error may be the cause. This specimen includes other DNA sequences encoding the same CDR3. The chain combines TRBV7-2 with TRBJ2-2; maybe TRBD1 (5 bases). The CDR3 covers 15 residues. The germline V gene encodes CDR1 SGHTA and CDR2 FQGNSA. In DNA form, the CDR3 reads TGCGCCAGCAGCTTCCAGGGCTCGAACACCGGGGAGCTGTTTTTT. It codes for CASSFQGSNTGELFF.

The chain carries TRBV7-9 and TRBJ2-7; perhaps TRBD1 as D (6 bases). The V and J ends lost 2 bases and 2 bases respectively, with 13 bases between them. Germline assignment: CDR1 SEHNR and CDR2 FQNEAQ (reference sequence). The CDR3 extends over 15 amino acids. CDR3 loop: CASSLRGTTTYEQYF. In DNA form, the CDR3 reads TGTGCCAGCAGCTTAAGAGGGACAACGACCTACGAGCAGTACTTC.

V gene TRBV9 combines with J gene TRBJ2-7, with TRBD2 identical over 8 bases. Losses at the gene ends were 4 bases for V and 6 bases for J; bases not matched to a gene: 12. Germline V gene lookup returns CDR1 SGDLS and CDR2 YYNGEE. CDR3 length: 15 residues. In DNA form, the CDR3 reads TGTGCCAGCAGCTCCTCCGGGGTAGCGGGGAGCGAGCAGTACTTC. This codes for CASSSSGVAGSEQYF. Together with reference TRBV9 and TRBJ2-7, the CDR3 gives the full variable domain: DSGVTQTPKHLITATGQRVTLRCSPRSGDLSVYWYQQSLDQGLQFLIQYYNGEERAKGNILERFSAQQFPDLHSELNLSSLELGDSALYFCASSSSGVAGSEQYFGPGTRLTVT.

The chain recombines TRBV5-1 with TRBJ2-1; TRBD2 matches 8 bases. Trimming took 5 bases from V and 4 from J; bases not matched to a gene: 14. CDR3 size: 17 residues. Per the germline V gene, CDR1 is SGHRS and CDR2 is YFSETQ. CDR3 sequence (DNA): TGCGCCAGCAGTAAAAATGCTCGGGGCGGGGGGTACAATGAGCAGTTCTTC. Translated, it gives CASSKNARGGGYNEQFF.

V usage is TRBV5-1 and J usage is TRBJ2-6; weak D call: TRBD2 (5 bases). V shed 4 bases and J shed 0 bases, with 11 bases lying between them. Germline V gives CDR1 SGHRS, CDR2 YFSETQ. CDR3 length: 16 residues. The CDR3 spells CASSPGVGSGANVLTF. In nucleotides, the CDR3 is TGCGCCAGCAGCCCCGGGGTGGGCTCTGGGGCCAACGTCCTGACTTTC.

V usage is TRBV2 and J usage is TRBJ2-5; no reliable D call. Germline V gene lookup returns CDR1 SNHLY and CDR2 FYNNEI. Trimming took 5 bases from V and 1 from J, leaving 5 bases between them. The CDR3 runs to 12 residues. CDR3 sequence reads: CASSRLQETQYF. As DNA, the CDR3 is TGTGCCAGCAGTCGACTCCAAGAGACCCAGTACTTC.

The V call is TRBV14, the J call TRBJ1-6, with D perhaps TRBD1 (6 bases). V shed 6 bases and J shed 6 bases, with 12 bases lying between them. This CDR3 comprises 14 residues. In germline, CDR1 is SGHDN, CDR2 FVKESK. The CDR3 reads CASSRGLSNSPLHF. The CDR3 DNA is TGTGCCAGCAGTCGGGGGCTTTCTAATTCACCCCTCCACTTT.

J is TRBJ2-1 and V is TRBV7-3; 9 bases line up with TRBD2. The CDR3 is 14 amino acids. Germline CDR1 and CDR2: SGHTA and FQGTGA. V was clipped by 8 bases and J by 4 bases; unmatched bases: 6. The chain's CDR3 is CASGLSGGYNEQFF. DNA of the CDR3: TGTGCCAGCGGACTAAGCGGGGGGTACAATGAGCAGTTCTTC.

This clone has a single count. The chain couples TRBV7-6 to TRBJ2-2, with 12 bases matching TRBD2. The CDR3 covers 14 residues. Germline V lookup: CDR1 SGHVS, CDR2 FNYEAQ. V lost 7 bases and J lost 7; bases outside the gene matches: 4. This chain's CDR3 is CASKASGGVGELFF. The CDR3, as DNA: TGTGCCAGCAAGGCTAGCGGGGGGGTCGGGGAGCTGTTTTTT.

This sequence joins TRBV24-1 and TRBJ2-1, with 7 nucleotides matching TRBD1. Trimming took 2 bases from V and 3 from J; bases not matched to a gene: 6. The germline gives CDR1 KGHDR, CDR2 SFDVKD. This CDR3 contains 16 residues. CDR3 sequence reads: CATSDSWDSFYNEQFF. In DNA form, the CDR3 reads TGTGCCACCAGTGATTCCTGGGACAGCTTCTACAATGAGCAGTTCTTC.

The chain couples TRBV2 to TRBJ1-1; the D gene is possibly TRBD1 (5 bases). The CDR3 has 14 amino acids. Trimming pared 4 bases from V and 1 base from J, leaving 10 bases between. Germline CDR1 and CDR2: SNHLY and FYNNEI. For the CDR3, the DNA is TGTGCCAGCAGTGCCGAGGGGAGGAACACTGAAGCTTTCTTT. Residues: CASSAEGRNTEAFF.

This clone was found once. This chain joins TRBV19 and TRBJ2-7, with D possibly being TRBD1 (5 bases). CDR1 and CDR2 (germline): LNHDA, SQIVND (reference sequence). V gave up 3 bases and J gave up 0 bases, with 15 bases separating them. The CDR3 is made up of 16 amino acids. The CDR3 bases are TGTGCCAGTAGTATTAAGGGGTCCACTGGCTCCTACGAGCAGTACTTC. This translates into CASSIKGSTGSYEQYF.

The J gene is TRBJ1-1, the V gene TRBV9; D remains unclear. Trimming stripped 1 base from V and 1 base from J, with 11 bases between. The CDR3 spans 15 residues. CDR1 and CDR2 (germline): SGDLS, YYNGEE. In DNA form, the CDR3 reads TGTGCCAGCAGCGTACGCCCTAACACGAACACTGAAGCTTTCTTT. It specifies CASSVRPNTNTEAFF.

This rearrangement joins TRBV28 to TRBJ1-1; no definite D call. V lost 2 bases and J 9 bases, leaving 7 bases between the germline ends. The CDR3 spans 11 residues. Germline CDR1 MDHEN, CDR2 SYDVKM. Here the CDR3 reads CASSLREKAFF. DNA of the CDR3: TGTGCCAGCAGTTTAAGGGAGAAAGCTTTCTTT.

The chain employs TRBV19 and TRBJ2-1; possible D gene TRBD2, 6 bases. Trimming removed 5 bases at V and 0 bases at J, with 8 bases between. The CDR3 loop spans 14 amino acids. CDR1 LNHDA and CDR2 SQIVND come from the germline V gene (reference sequence). The CDR3 sequence is CASSGGVSYNEQFF. CDR3 nucleotides: TGTGCCAGTAGTGGCGGGGTCTCCTACAATGAGCAGTTCTTC.

The V gene is TRBV5-1, the J gene TRBJ1-1, with D perhaps TRBD1 (5 bases). The CDR3 runs 16 residues. Looked up from germline, CDR1 is SGHRS and CDR2 is YFSETQ. Trimming left V 0 bases short and J 4 bases short, with 16 bases between. In nucleotides, the CDR3 is TGCGCCAGCAGCTTGGACGGCAGGGTGGGGGGCACTGAAGCTTTCTTT. Translated, it gives CASSLDGRVGGTEAFF.